This TCR beta chain stems from a study of blood T cell repertoires in COVID-19. For the study at large: Italy, Spain and the United States were the sources of the convalescent and acute COVID-19 samples. Sample material is recorded as cDNA or gDNA derived from T cells, B-cell-depleted T cells, or PBMCs.

V was pared by 5 bases and J by 5 bases, with 16 bases between. Germline assignment: CDR1 KGHSH and CDR2 LQKENI. The CDR3 consists of 14 residues. Authors' data handling: Estimation of nucleated cell counts relied on the amplification of reference gene primers. TCRdb's table, derived via immunoSEQ multiplex PCR, lists solely in-frame clones and lacks some. The V and J calls and the clone size are those of that table, but D and trimming were determined from the DNA. The sample lists 95,000 to 110,000 clones, around 80% occurring once. The receptor was derived from a man between 65 and 85 years old with acute or convalescent COVID-19. The specimen was peripheral blood. The chain has TRBV18 and TRBJ2-7; tentative D call: TRBD1 (5 bases). The DNA for the CDR3 is TGTGCCAGCTCAACGCAGGGTACCCAGGACGAGCAGTACTTC. Its translation: CASSTQGTQDEQYF.